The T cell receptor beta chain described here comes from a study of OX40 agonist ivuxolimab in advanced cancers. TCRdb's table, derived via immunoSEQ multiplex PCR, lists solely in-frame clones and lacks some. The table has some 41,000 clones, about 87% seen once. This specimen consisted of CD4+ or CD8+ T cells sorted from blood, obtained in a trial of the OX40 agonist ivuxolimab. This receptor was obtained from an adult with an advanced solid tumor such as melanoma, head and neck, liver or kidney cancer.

Written as DNA, the CDR3 is TGTGCCTGGAGTGTAGTTCAAGAGACCCAGTACTTC. Protein product: CAWSVVQETQYF. This chain uses TRBV30 with TRBJ2-5; D not resolved. Trimming removed 0 bases at V and 2 bases at J, with 4 bases between. The CDR3 has 12 residues. The V gene's germline CDR1 is GTSNPN and CDR2 SVGIG (reference sequence).